The text below deals with one TCR beta chain. The antigen it recognizes is unknown. Within one base of it there is no much larger clone, and no base qualities were kept. Per the publication, the treatment or condition label means: live attenuated yellow fever vaccine strain. PBMCs were isolated from peripheral blood using a standard Ficoll-Paque protocol. Dynabeads CD4 and CD8 positive selection kits were used to isolate CD4 and CD8 T-cell fractions. TriZol was used to extract RNA from bulk PBMCs, CD4 and CD8 fractions, and dextramer-positive and dextramer-negative fractions. The cysteine opens and the phenylalanine closes a CDR3 of 15 amino acids. Only the CDR3 part of the read is kept: 45 bases, read in frame from the first base. The junction carries 11 bases between V and J, which are trimmed by 4 bases and 0 bases respectively. CDR1 and CDR2 were assigned from the germline V gene as SGHDT and YYEEEE.

This specimen belongs to a study of T cells after yellow fever vaccination (dated by TCRdb to about 2019). Background on the whole study: The SMART-Seq v4 Ultra Low Input RNA kit was used to prepare libraries from fractions with low cell numbers. Blood samples were taken at several timepoints before and after primary and secondary immunization, and bulk PBMC replicates and cell subsets were isolated. To follow T-cell clones before and after primary and booster YFV17D yellow fever vaccination, bulk TCR alpha and beta repertoires were sequenced over time. Two healthy male donors, one aged 18 to 30 and one aged 30 to 40 years, made up the cohort.

The sequencer listed for this sample is Illumina NovaSeq 6000. TCR cDNA was made using 5'RACE template switching, a step that added a universal primer site and unique molecular identifiers. Priming of cDNA synthesis was performed from both the TCR alpha and TCR beta constant segments. Libraries were amplified in two PCR steps, with sample barcodes and sequencing adapters added in the second step. Libraries were sequenced on Illumina HiSeq 2500 (2x100 bp) or NovaSeq (2x150 bp). Under the source paper's analysis protocol: MIGEC was used to demultiplex reads and collapse the reads into UMI consensus sequences, and MiXCR was used for V(D)J alignment. Vaccine-responding clonotypes were identified with edgeR using replicate PBMC samples, with FDR below 0.01 and a log2 fold change above 5 up to day 15 being required. CD4 or CD8 identity was assigned to each bulk clonotype according to whether the clonotype was present at higher abundance in the sequenced CD4 repertoire or the sequenced CD8 repertoire. The public reads were run again by TCRdb, first through fastp at Q25 and then through MiXCR, and only productive beta chains were kept. Rows matching on CDR3 protein sequence are summarized as one entry with the most common DNA and genes. The authors' filters were not applied to this entry. The sample includes about 320,000 distinct CDR3 sequences, with 9.5% to 15% observed a single time. Of the sample, 3.2% is held by the ten largest clones.

What the study reported, not specific to this receptor: Most clones expanded after primary vaccination (almost 97% of CD4 and roughly 90% of CD8) were re-detected after the booster, suggesting that broad memory maintenance occurred. A small share of clonotypes was detected in both CD4 and CD8 compartments, with the overlap likely arising from convergent recombination. Computational filtering was needed because FACS-sorted repertoires could contain abundant contaminating clonotypes from the bulk population. Compared with the primary T-cell response, the secondary T-cell response was faster but weaker, reaching its peak on day 5 rather than on day 15. Because only a couple of donors were included in the study, the extent to which the findings can be generalized is limited.

This receptor was identified in a man aged 18 to 35 who received the YFV17D yellow fever vaccine. The sequence joins TRBV5-6 to TRBJ2-1; no D gene is confidently identified. This specimen consisted of CD4+ T cells sorted from PBMCs, obtained 15 days after the yellow fever booster vaccination. The DNA sequence is as follows: TGTGCCAGCAGCCCTAGGTTGAGCTCCTACAATGAGCAGTTCTTC. Translated, this is CASSPRLSSYNEQFF. Joined to the reference TRBV5-6 and TRBJ2-1 proteins, this CDR3 gives the full variable domain: DAGVTQSPTHLIKTRGQQVTLRCSPKSGHDTVSWYQQALGQGPQFIFQYYEEEERQRGNFPDRFSGHQFPNYSSELNVNALLLGDSALYLCASSPRLSSYNEQFFGPGTRLTVL.